This TCR beta chain was recovered during a study of Graves' ophthalmopathy and Graves' hyperthyroidism. Findings and caveats of the study: The majority of expanded thyroid clonotypes above 0.001 frequency also occurred in blood. Discrimination between ophthalmopathy and stable hyperthyroidism by a 13-signature model showed approximately 89% sensitivity and 75% to 84% specificity.

This clonotype was recorded many times. Its antigen is undetermined. CDR1 is LNHDA and CDR2 is SQIVND in the germline V gene (reference sequence). This CDR3 has 15 residues. V lost 6 bases and J lost 7; bases outside the gene matches: 7. RNA transcripts were the source from which TCR beta CDR3 regions were amplified. The first round was an RT-PCR with HTBI primers, and the second round was a multiplex PCR. TCRdb re-called the multiplex PCR reads with MiXCR, one entry per CDR3 protein. The sample includes over a million distinct CDR3 sequences, 35% to 45% of them seen just once. It was on clinical symptoms, serum thyroxine, TRAb, thyroid ultrasound and orbital computed tomography that diagnosis relied.

Sequencing input: peripheral blood or thyroid tissue (not recorded which). The source is an adult man with Graves' hyperthyroidism. The chain employs TRBV19 and TRBJ1-6; 9 nucleotides line up with TRBD1. The CDR3 spells CASRDDRGFNSPLHF. The CDR3 region has the DNA TGTGCCAGTAGGGACGACAGGGGGTTCAATTCACCCCTCCACTTT. Filled out from reference TRBV19 and TRBJ1-6, the complete variable domain reads DGGITQSPKYLFRKEGQNVTLSCEQNLNHDAMYWYRQDPGQGLRLIYYSQIVNDFQKGDIAEGYSVSREKKESFPLTVTSAQKNPTAFYLCASRDDRGFNSPLHFGNGTRLTVT.